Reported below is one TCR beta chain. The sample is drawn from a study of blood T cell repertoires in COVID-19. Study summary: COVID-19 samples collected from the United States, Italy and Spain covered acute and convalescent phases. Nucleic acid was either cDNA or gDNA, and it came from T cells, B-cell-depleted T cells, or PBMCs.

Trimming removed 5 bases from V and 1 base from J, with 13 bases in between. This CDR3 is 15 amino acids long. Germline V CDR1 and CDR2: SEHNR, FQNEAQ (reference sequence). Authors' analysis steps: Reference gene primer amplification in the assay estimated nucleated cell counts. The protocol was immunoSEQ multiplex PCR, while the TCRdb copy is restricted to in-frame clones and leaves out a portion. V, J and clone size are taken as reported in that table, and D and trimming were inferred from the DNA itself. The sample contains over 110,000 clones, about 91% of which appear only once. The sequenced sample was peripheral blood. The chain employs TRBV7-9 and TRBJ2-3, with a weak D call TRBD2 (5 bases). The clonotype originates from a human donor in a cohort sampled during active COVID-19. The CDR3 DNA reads TGTGCCAGCAGCGCGGTACCAGCGGGCACAGATACGCAGTATTTT. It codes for CASSAVPAGTDTQYF.